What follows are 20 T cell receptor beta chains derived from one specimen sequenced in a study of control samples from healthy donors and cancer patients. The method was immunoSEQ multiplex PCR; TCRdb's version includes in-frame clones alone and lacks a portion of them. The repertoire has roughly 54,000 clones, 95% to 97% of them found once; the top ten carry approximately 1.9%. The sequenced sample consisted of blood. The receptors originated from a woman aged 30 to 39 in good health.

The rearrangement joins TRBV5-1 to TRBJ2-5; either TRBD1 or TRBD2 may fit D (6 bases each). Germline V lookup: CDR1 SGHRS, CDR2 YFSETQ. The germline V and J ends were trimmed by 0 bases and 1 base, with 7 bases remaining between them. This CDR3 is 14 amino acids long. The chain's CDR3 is CASSLAGAQETQYF. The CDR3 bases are TGCGCCAGCAGCTTGGCGGGGGCCCAAGAGACCCAGTACTTC.

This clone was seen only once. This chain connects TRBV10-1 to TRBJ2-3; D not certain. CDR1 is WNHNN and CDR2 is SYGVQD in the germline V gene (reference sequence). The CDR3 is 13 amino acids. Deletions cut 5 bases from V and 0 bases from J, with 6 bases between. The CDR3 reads CASSLTSTDTQYF. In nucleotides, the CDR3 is TGCGCCAGCAGTCTTACCAGCACAGATACGCAGTATTTT.

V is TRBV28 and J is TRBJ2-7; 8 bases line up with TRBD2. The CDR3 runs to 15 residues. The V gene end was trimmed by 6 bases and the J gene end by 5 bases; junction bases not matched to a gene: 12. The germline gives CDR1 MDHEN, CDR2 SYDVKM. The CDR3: CASSLAGLENDEQYF. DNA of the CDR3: TGTGCCAGCAGCTTAGCGGGACTAGAGAACGACGAGCAGTACTTC.

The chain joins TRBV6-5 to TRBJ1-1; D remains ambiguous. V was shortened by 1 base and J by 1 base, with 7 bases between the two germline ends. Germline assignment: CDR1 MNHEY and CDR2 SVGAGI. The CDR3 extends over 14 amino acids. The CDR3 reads CASSYLTGNTEAFF. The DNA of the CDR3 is TGTGCCAGCAGTTACTTAACGGGGAACACTGAAGCTTTCTTT.

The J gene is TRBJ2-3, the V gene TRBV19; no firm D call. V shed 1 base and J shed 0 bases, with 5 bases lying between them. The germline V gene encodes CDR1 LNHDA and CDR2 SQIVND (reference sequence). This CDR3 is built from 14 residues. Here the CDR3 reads CASSIGTSTDTQYF. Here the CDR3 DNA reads TGTGCCAGTAGTATAGGTACTAGCACAGATACGCAGTATTTT.

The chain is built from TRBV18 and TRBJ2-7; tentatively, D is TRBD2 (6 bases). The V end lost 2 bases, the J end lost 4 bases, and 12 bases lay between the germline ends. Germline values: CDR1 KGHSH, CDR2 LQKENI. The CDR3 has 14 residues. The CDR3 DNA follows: TGTGCCAGCTCACCAGAGGGAAGCGGGTACGAGCAGTACTTC. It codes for CASSPEGSGYEQYF.

CDR3 sequence: CASSQGSGRTYNEQFF. CDR3 bases: TGTGCCAGCAGCCAAGGGAGCGGGAGGACCTACAATGAGCAGTTCTTC. This chain uses TRBV3-1 (or the pseudogene TRBV3-2) with TRBJ2-1, with 9 bases aligning to TRBD2. There are 16 residues in the CDR3. V lost 1 base, J lost 2 bases, and 3 bases stayed unmatched. Germline lookup yields CDR1 LGHDT and CDR2 YNNKEL (reference sequence).

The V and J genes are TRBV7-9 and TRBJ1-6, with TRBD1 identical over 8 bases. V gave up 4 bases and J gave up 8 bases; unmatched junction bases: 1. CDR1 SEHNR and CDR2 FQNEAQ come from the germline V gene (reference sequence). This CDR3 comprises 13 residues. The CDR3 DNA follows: TGTGCCAGCAGCTCGACAGGGGATTCACCCCTCCACTTT. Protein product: CASSSTGDSPLHF.

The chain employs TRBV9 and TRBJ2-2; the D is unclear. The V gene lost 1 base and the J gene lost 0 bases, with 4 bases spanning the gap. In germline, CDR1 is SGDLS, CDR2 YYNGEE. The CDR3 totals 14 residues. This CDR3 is CASSVSANTGELFF. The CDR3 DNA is TGTGCCAGCAGCGTATCTGCGAACACCGGGGAGCTGTTTTTT.

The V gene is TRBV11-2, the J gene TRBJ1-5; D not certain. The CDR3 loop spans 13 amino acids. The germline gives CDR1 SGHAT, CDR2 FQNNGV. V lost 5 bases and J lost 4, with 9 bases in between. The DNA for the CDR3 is TGTGCCAGCAGCCCCACCACAAATCAGCCCCAGCATTTT. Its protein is CASSPTTNQPQHF.

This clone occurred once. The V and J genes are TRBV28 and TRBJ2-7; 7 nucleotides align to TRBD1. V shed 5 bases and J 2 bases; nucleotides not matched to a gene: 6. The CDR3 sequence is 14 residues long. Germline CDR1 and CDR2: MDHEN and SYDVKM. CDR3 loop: CASSPTGAAYEQYF. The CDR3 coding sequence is TGTGCCAGCAGTCCCACAGGGGCCGCCTACGAGCAGTACTTC.

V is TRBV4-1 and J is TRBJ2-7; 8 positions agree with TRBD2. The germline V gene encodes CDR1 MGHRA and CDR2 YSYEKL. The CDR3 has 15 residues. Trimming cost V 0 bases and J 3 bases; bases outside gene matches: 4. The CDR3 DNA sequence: TGCGCCAGCAGCCAAGAGCTAGCGGGTAACTACGAGCAGTACTTC. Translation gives CASSQELAGNYEQYF.

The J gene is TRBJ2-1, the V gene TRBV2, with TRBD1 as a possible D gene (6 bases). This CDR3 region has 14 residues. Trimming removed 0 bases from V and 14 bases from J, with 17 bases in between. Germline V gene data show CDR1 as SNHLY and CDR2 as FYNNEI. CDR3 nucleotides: TGTGCCAGCAGTGAAGCCTCCCCCGGGACAAGGGAGTTCTTC. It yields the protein CASSEASPGTREFF.

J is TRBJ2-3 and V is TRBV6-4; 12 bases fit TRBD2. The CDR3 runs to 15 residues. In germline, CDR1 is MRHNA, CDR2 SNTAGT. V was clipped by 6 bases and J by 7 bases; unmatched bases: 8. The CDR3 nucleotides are TGTGCCAGCAGGGAGACTAGCGGGAGTGTACATACGCAGTATTTT. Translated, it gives CASRETSGSVHTQYF.

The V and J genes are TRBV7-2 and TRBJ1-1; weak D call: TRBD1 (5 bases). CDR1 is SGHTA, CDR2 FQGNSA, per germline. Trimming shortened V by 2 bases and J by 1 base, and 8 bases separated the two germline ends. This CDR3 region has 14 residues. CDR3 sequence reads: CASSLPGRNTEAFF. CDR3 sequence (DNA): TGTGCCAGCAGCTTACCAGGGAGGAACACTGAAGCTTTCTTT.

The CDR3 region is CASSFQGRRAEAFF. In DNA, the CDR3 is TGTGCCAGCAGTTTTCAGGGTAGGAGGGCTGAAGCTTTCTTT. The chain uses TRBV27 and TRBJ1-1; possible D gene TRBD1, 5 bases. V dropped 3 bases and J dropped 6 bases, with 14 bases sitting between them. Germline loops: CDR1 MNHEY, CDR2 SMNVEV (reference sequence). The CDR3 loop spans 14 amino acids.

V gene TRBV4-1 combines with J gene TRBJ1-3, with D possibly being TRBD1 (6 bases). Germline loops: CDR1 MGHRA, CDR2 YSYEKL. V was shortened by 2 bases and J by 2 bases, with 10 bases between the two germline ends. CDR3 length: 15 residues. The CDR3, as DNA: TGCGCCAGCAGCCAACCGGGACAAACTGGAAACACCATATATTTT. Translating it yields CASSQPGQTGNTIYF.

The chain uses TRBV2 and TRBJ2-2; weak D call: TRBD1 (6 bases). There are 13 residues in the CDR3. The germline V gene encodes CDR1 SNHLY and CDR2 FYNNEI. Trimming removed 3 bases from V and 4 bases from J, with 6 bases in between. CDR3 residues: CASSDRGTGELFF. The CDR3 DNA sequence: TGTGCCAGCAGTGACAGGGGCACCGGGGAGCTGTTTTTT.

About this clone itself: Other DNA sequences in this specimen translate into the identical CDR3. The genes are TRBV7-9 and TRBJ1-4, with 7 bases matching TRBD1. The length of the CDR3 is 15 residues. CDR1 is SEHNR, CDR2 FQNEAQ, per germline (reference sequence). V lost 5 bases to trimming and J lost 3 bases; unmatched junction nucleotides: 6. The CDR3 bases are TGTGCCAGCAGCACACGACAGGGTTCTAATGAAAAACTGTTTTTT. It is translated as CASSTRQGSNEKLFF.

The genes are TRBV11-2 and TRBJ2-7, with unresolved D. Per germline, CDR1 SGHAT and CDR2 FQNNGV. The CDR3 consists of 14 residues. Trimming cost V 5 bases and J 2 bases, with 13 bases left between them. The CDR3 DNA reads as TGTGCCAGCAGCGACGACCCGTATCCCTACGAGCAGTACTTC. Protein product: CASSDDPYPYEQYF.